A selection of T cell receptor beta chains follows, all from one sample in a study of metastatic and nonmetastatic thyroid tumors. TCRdb re-called the PCR reads through MiXCR. The table has fewer than 25,000 clones, around 19% seen once. What was sequenced was adjacent normal tissue. Source of these receptors: a male donor with papillary thyroid cancer or a benign thyroid nodule (not recorded which). Some clones in this sample may be carry-over from other donors' samples. CDR3s include the opening cysteine and the closing phenylalanine or tryptophan. The D gene is left open where the match is weak. Part of the rows lack a size; the others show once, few, many or a class for expanded clones.

J | length | size | V | D | CDR3 | DNA
TRBJ2-2 | 17 | NA | TRBV7-8 | NA | CASSLEARSLRTGELFF | TGTGCCAGCAGCTTAGAAGCCCGTTCTTTGAGGACCGGGGAGCTGTTTTTT
TRBJ1-5 | 14 | NA | TRBV9 | NA | CASSAQGSHHPQHF | TGTGCCAGCAGCGCTCAGGGGTCGCATCATCCCCAGCATTTT
TRBJ2-6 | 15 | NA | TRBV2 | NA | CANGPGATGANVLTF | TGTGCCAATGGTCCGGGGGCTACGGGGGCAAACGTCCTGACTTTC
TRBJ2-3 | 12 | NA | TRBV5-1 | NA | CTSSLFSDTQYF | TGCACCAGCAGCTTGTTCTCAGATACGCAGTATTTT
TRBJ1-4 | 12 | many | TRBV12-3/TRBV12-4 | NA | CASGSSGEKLFF | TGTGCCAGCGGATCCTCGGGTGAAAAACTGTTTTTT
TRBJ1-2 | 15 | NA | TRBV28 | NA | CASSTPGGVEYGYNF | TGTGCCAGCAGCACTCCTGGGGGGGTTGAATATGGCTACAACTTC
TRBJ1-2 | 14 | many | TRBV28 | NA | CASSFHRVAYAYTF | TGTGCCAGCAGTTTCCACAGGGTGGCCTATGCCTACACCTTC
TRBJ1-5 | 14 | NA | TRBV6-1 | NA | CASTRVGRNQPQHF | TGTGCCAGCACCAGGGTAGGGCGCAATCAGCCCCAGCATTTT
TRBJ2-7 | 13 | NA | TRBV12-3/TRBV12-4 | NA | CASSHGITYEQYF | TGTGCCAGCAGCCACGGGATAACCTACGAGCAGTACTTC
TRBJ1-5 | 15 | few | TRBV30 | NA | CACSVPVNSNQPQHF | TGTGCCTGTAGTGTACCGGTAAATAGCAATCAGCCCCAGCATTTT
TRBJ2-2 | 20 | many | TRBV7-8 | TRBD2 | CASSPTLGLAGRLSTGELFF | TGTGCCAGCAGTCCGACCTTGGGACTAGCGGGACGTTTAAGCACCGGGGAGCTGTTTTTT
TRBJ2-7 | 14 | medium-sized | TRBV27 | NA | CASSYEARGYEQYF | TGTGCCAGCAGTTACGAGGCCAGGGGTTACGAGCAGTACTTC
TRBJ2-1 | 14 | many | TRBV30 | TRBD1 | CAWGTGGTYNEQFF | TGTGCCTGGGGGACAGGCGGAACCTACAATGAGCAGTTCTTC
TRBJ2-7 | 13 | medium-sized | TRBV27 | NA | CASSLERRYEQYF | TGTGCCAGCAGTTTGGAACGGAGGTACGAGCAGTACTTC
TRBJ2-1 | 15 | few | TRBV6-1 | NA | CASSPLEGGHNEQLF | TGTGCCAGCAGTCCCCTAGAGGGGGGGCACAATGAGCAGTTATTC
TRBJ1-4 | 15 | many | TRBV4-3 | NA | CASSQGTAYNEKLFF | TGCGCCAGCAGCCAGGGGACGGCCTATAATGAAAAACTGTTTTTT
TRBJ2-5 | 16 | many | TRBV5-1 | TRBD2 | CASSLTSSGVAETQYF | TGCGCCAGCAGCTTGACGTCTAGCGGGGTTGCAGAGACCCAGTACTTC
TRBJ2-3 | 17 | NA | TRBV11-2 | NA | CASSEPTGGRGGDTQYF | TGTGCCAGCAGCGAACCCACGGGCGGTAGGGGGGGAGATACGCAGTATTTT
TRBJ2-2 | 19 | many | TRBV4-1 | TRBD2 | CASSQKRGLAGGQAGELFF | TGCGCCAGCAGCCAAAAAAGGGGACTAGCGGGGGGGCAGGCCGGGGAGCTGTTTTTT
TRBJ2-2 | 13 | medium-sized | TRBV7-2 | NA | CASSLLHTGELFF | TGTGCCAGCAGCTTACTGCACACCGGGGAGCTGTTTTTT
TRBJ2-3 | 14 | few | TRBV6-2/TRBV6-3 | NA | CAISPYVYTDTQYF | TGTGCCATCAGCCCCTACGTGTACACAGATACGCAGTATTTT
TRBJ2-3 | 13 | many | TRBV12-3/TRBV12-4 | NA | CASSLFESDTQYF | TGTGCCAGCAGTTTATTTGAGTCAGATACGCAGTATTTT
TRBJ2-1 | 18 | many | TRBV19 | TRBD1 | CASSPRTGVSGSYNEQFF | TGTGCCAGTAGTCCCCGGACAGGGGTTAGCGGCTCCTACAATGAGCAGTTCTTC
TRBJ1-1 | 14 | few | TRBV7-8 | NA | CDSSIGAGNTEALF | TGTGACAGCAGCATAGGGGCGGGGAACACTGAAGCTTTATTT
TRBJ1-4 | 16 | many | TRBV4-1 | NA | CASSQVLRQENEKLFF | TGCGCCAGCAGCCAGGTCCTTAGACAGGAGAATGAAAAACTGTTTTTT
TRBJ1-6 | 17 | medium-sized | TRBV20-1 | TRBD1 | CSATGQGVINYNSPLHF | TGCAGTGCTACGGGACAGGGCGTTATCAACTATAATTCACCCCTCCACTTT
TRBJ1-5 | 14 | NA | TRBV20-1 | TRBD1 | CSARIGVTGGNRHF | TGCAGTGCTAGAATTGGGGTTACAGGGGGCAATCGGCATTTT
TRBJ1-2 | 14 | many | TRBV4-1 | NA | CASSQEARHYGYTF | TGCGCCAGCAGCCAAGAAGCCCGTCACTATGGCTACACCTTC
TRBJ2-6 | 15 | few | TRBV6-1 | NA | CASSEDSAGANVLTF | TGTGCCAGCAGTGAAGATAGTGCTGGGGCCAACGTCCTGACTTTC
TRBJ2-2 | 13 | NA | TRBV6-1 | NA | CAKPGGRTVELFF | TGTGCCAAACCGGGGGGCCGCACCGTTGAGCTGTTTTTT
TRBJ1-2 | 12 | NA | TRBV11-2 | NA | CASSLIRGGYTF | TGTGCCAGCAGCTTAATTCGGGGGGGCTACACCTTC
TRBJ2-3 | 17 | many | TRBV7-2 | NA | CASSLGGPGRFADTQYF | TGTGCCAGCAGCTTAGGAGGTCCCGGACGCTTCGCAGATACGCAGTATTTT
TRBJ1-5 | 16 | medium-sized | TRBV6-2/TRBV6-3 | NA | CASSYSLSTYRQPQHF | TGTGCCAGCAGTTACTCGTTATCTACATATCGACAGCCCCAGCATTTT
TRBJ1-2 | 16 | many | TRBV20-1 | TRBD1 | CSATPPPGTANYGYTF | TGCAGTGCTACCCCGCCCCCCGGGACAGCTAACTATGGCTACACCTTC
TRBJ2-1 | 13 | few | TRBV27 | TRBD2 | CASISGTCNEQFF | TGTGCCAGCATAAGCGGGACCTGTAATGAGCAGTTCTTC
TRBJ2-7 | 15 | NA | TRBV6-2/TRBV6-3 | TRBD1 | CASSYPTGLSYEQYF | TGTGCCAGCAGTTACCCGACAGGGCTTTCATACGAGCAGTACTTC
TRBJ2-1 | 12 | few | TRBV12-3/TRBV12-4 | TRBD2 | CASRERGVEQFF | TGTGCCAGCAGGGAACGGGGGGTTGAGCAGTTCTTC
TRBJ2-7 | 14 | few | TRBV6-6 | NA | CASSYPGGNVEQYF | TGTGCCAGCAGTTACCCCGGTGGGAACGTCGAGCAGTACTTC
TRBJ1-1 | 13 | medium-sized | TRBV12-3/TRBV12-4 | NA | CASITQPNTEAFF | TGTGCCAGCATCACACAGCCGAACACTGAAGCTTTCTTT
TRBJ2-3 | 16 | many | TRBV7-2 | NA | CASSHRGGASTDTQYF | TGTGCCAGCAGTCACAGAGGGGGAGCTAGCACAGATACGCAGTATTTT
TRBJ2-5 | 16 | NA | TRBV20-1 | NA | CSAVGVGTLSQETQYF | TGCAGTGCGGTGGGCGTGGGGACACTCAGCCAAGAGACCCAGTACTTC
TRBJ1-6 | 14 | many | TRBV11-2 | NA | CASSFWTENSPLHF | TGTGCCAGCAGCTTCTGGACAGAGAATTCACCCCTCCACTTT
TRBJ1-6 | 13 | NA | TRBV2 | TRBD1 | CASMDRGYSPLHF | TGTGCCAGCATGGACAGGGGTTACTCACCCCTCCACTTT
TRBJ2-3 | 18 | many | TRBV28 | TRBD2 | CASSPPRGSGGALDTQYF | TGTGCCAGCAGTCCGCCCAGGGGAAGCGGGGGGGCCCTCGATACGCAGTATTTT
TRBJ2-5 | 13 | many | TRBV14 | TRBD1 | CASSRTGGETQYF | TGTGCCAGCAGCCGGACAGGTGGAGAGACCCAGTACTTC
TRBJ1-4 | 15 | many | TRBV5-1 | NA | CASSSDQGINEKLFF | TGCGCCAGCAGCTCCGACCAGGGGATTAATGAAAAACTGTTTTTT
TRBJ2-3 | 17 | many | TRBV18 | NA | CASSPLGLASSPDTQYF | TGTGCCAGCTCACCTTTGGGGCTAGCAAGTTCTCCAGATACGCAGTATTTT
TRBJ2-4 | 16 | many | TRBV19 | TRBD1 | CASSPRTGDAKNIQYF | TGTGCCAGTAGTCCTCGGACAGGCGACGCCAAAAACATTCAGTACTTC
TRBJ2-7 | 12 | few | TRBV7-8 | NA | CASSPPGYEQYF | TGTGCCAGCAGCCCGCCCGGCTACGAGCAGTACTTC